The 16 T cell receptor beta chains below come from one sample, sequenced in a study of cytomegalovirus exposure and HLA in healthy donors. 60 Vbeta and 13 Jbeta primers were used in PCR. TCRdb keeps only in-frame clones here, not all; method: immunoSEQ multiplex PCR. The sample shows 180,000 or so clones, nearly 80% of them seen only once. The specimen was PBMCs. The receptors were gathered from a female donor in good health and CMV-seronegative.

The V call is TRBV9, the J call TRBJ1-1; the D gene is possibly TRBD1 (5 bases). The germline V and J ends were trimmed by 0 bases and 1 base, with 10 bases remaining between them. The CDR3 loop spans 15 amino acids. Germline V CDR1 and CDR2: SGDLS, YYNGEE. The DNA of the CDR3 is TGTGCCAGCAGCGTAGTGAGGACACAGAACACTGAAGCTTTCTTT. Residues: CASSVVRTQNTEAFF. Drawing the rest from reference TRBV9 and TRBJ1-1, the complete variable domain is DSGVTQTPKHLITATGQRVTLRCSPRSGDLSVYWYQQSLDQGLQFLIQYYNGEERAKGNILERFSAQQFPDLHSELNLSSLELGDSALYFCASSVVRTQNTEAFFGQGTRLTVV.

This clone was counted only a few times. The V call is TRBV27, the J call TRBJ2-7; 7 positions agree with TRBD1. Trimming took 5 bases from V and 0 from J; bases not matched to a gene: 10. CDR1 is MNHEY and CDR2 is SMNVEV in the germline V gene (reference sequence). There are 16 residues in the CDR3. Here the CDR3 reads CASSGGRRDSSYEQYF. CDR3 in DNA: TGTGCCAGCAGTGGAGGACGTAGGGACAGCTCCTACGAGCAGTACTTC.

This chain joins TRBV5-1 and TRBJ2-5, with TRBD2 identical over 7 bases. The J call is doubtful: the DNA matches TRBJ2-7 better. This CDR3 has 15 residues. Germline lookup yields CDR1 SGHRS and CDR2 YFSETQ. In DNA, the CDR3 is TGCGCCAGCAGCCCCTCCGACGGGGGGTCCTACGAGCAGTACTTC. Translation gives CASSPSDGGSYEQYF.

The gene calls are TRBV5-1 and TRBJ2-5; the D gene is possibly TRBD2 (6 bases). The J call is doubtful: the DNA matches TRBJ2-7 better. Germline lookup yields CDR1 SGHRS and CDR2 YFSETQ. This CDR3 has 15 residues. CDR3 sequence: CASGTSGANSYEQYF. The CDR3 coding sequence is TGCGCCAGCGGAACCTCGGGAGCTAACTCCTACGAGCAGTACTTC.

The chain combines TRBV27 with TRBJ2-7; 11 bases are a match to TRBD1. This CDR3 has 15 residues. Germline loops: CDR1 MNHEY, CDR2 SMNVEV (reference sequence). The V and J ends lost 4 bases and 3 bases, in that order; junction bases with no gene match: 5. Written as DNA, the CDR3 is TGTGCCAGCAGTTACGGACAGGGGGCGAGCTACGAGCAGTACTTC. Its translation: CASSYGQGASYEQYF.

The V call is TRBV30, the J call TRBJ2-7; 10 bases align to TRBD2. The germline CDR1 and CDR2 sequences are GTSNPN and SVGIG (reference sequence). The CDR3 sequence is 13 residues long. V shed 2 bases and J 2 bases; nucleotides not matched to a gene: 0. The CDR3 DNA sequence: TGTGCCTGGAGTAGCGGGGGGGCCTACGAGCAGTACTTC. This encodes CAWSSGGAYEQYF.

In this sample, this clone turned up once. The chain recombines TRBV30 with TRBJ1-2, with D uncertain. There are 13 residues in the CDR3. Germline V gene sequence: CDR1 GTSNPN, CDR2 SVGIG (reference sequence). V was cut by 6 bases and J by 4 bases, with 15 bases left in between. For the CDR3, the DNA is TGTGCCTGTCTAGAGGCCTATTCCTATGGCTACACCTTC. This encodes CACLEAYSYGYTF.

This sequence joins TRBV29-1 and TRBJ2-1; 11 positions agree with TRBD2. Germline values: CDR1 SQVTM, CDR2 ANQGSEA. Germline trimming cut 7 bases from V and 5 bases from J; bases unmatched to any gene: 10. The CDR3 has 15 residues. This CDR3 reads CSAERTSGGNNEQFF. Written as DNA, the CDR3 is TGCAGCGCCGAGCGAACTAGCGGGGGTAACAATGAGCAGTTCTTC.

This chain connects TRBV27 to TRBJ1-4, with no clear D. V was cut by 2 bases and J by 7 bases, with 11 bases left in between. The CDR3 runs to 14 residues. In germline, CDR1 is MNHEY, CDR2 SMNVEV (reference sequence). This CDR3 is CASSLRGSGEKLFF. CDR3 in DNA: TGTGCCAGCAGTTTAAGAGGGAGCGGTGAAAAACTGTTTTTT.

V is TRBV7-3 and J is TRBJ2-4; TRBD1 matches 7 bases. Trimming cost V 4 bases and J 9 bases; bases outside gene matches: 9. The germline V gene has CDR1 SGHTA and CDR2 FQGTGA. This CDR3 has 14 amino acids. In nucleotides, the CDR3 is TGTGCCAGCAGCTCCGACAGGGTCGGGGCCATTCAGTACTTC. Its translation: CASSSDRVGAIQYF.

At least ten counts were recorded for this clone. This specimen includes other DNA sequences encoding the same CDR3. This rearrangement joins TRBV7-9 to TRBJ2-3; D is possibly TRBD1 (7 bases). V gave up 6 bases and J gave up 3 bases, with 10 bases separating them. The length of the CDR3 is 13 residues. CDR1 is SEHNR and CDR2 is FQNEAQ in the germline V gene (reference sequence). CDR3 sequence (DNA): TGTGCCAGCAGGCCAGGGGGGACAGATACGCAGTATTTT. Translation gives CASRPGGTDTQYF.

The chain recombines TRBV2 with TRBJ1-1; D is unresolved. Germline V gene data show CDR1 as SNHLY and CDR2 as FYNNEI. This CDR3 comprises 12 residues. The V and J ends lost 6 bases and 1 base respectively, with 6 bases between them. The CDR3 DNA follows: TGTGCCAGCAGAAACAGGAACACTGAAGCTTTCTTT. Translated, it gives CASRNRNTEAFF.

The CDR3 loop is CASRALGFPDTQYF. CDR3 DNA: TGTGCCAGCAGGGCACTAGGGTTCCCAGATACGCAGTATTTT. The V call is TRBV6-1, the J call TRBJ2-3; a possible D gene is TRBD2 (5 bases). Per germline, CDR1 MNHNS and CDR2 SASEGT. V lost 6 bases and J 4 bases, leaving 14 bases between the germline ends. The CDR3 is 14 amino acids.

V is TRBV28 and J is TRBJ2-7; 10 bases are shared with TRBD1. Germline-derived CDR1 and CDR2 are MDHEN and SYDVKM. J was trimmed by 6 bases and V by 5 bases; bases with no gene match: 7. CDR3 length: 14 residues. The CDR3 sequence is CASSPGTGVVEQYF. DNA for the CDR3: TGTGCCAGCAGTCCCGGGACAGGGGTCGTCGAGCAGTACTTC.

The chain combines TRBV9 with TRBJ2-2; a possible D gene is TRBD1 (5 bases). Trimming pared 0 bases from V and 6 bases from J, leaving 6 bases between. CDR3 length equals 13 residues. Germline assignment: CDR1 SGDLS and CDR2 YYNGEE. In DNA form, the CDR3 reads TGTGCCAGCAGCGTAGAGGGGTCCGGGGAGCTGTTTTTT. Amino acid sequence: CASSVEGSGELFF. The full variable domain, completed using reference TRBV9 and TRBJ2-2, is DSGVTQTPKHLITATGQRVTLRCSPRSGDLSVYWYQQSLDQGLQFLIQYYNGEERAKGNILERFSAQQFPDLHSELNLSSLELGDSALYFCASSVEGSGELFFGEGSRLTVL.

CDR3 protein: CASSPRAGTGELFF. The CDR3 region has the DNA TGTGCCAGCTCACCAAGGGCGGGCACCGGGGAGCTGTTTTTT. The rearrangement joins TRBV18 to TRBJ2-2; D is perhaps TRBD2 (5 bases). CDR1 and CDR2 from the germline V gene are KGHSH and LQKENI. The CDR3 covers 14 residues. The V gene lost 2 bases and the J gene lost 4 bases, with 8 bases spanning the gap.